Listed here is a single T cell receptor (beta chain). Antigen: not known. Profiling relied on immunoSEQ multiplex PCR, and the TCRdb table lists in-frame clones only, not all of them. The sample holds over 55,000 clones, about 81% seen once. This entry comes from a study of a mutant IDH1 vaccine in newly diagnosed glioma. Turning to the study itself: The patients were given eight vaccinations, one each in weeks 1, 3, 5, 7, 11, 15, 19 and 23.

The CDR3 sequence is 14 residues long. V shed 2 bases and J 5 bases; nucleotides not matched to a gene: 3. CDR1 SEHNR and CDR2 FQNEAQ come from the germline V gene (reference sequence). The study, taken as a whole, reports: Pseudoprogression appears to have had no connection to changes in top peripheral T cell clonotypes.

Time point given: week 23, last vaccination. A 20-mer mutant IDH1 peptide at 300 ug was injected subcutaneously with topical imiquimod. In every donor, the tumor was a new WHO grade 3 or 4 IDH1-mutant, ATRX-lost astrocytoma. The sequence came from a woman in her thirties or forties with glioma. Some clones in this sample may be carry-over from other donors' samples. The chain combines TRBV7-9 with TRBJ2-1, with TRBD1 identical over 7 bases. Sequenced material: PBMCs, taken from a glioma patient whose treatment included an IDH1 peptide vaccine. CDR3 protein: CASSLKTGNNEQFF. CDR3 DNA sequence: TGTGCCAGCAGCTTAAAGACAGGGAACAATGAGCAGTTCTTC.